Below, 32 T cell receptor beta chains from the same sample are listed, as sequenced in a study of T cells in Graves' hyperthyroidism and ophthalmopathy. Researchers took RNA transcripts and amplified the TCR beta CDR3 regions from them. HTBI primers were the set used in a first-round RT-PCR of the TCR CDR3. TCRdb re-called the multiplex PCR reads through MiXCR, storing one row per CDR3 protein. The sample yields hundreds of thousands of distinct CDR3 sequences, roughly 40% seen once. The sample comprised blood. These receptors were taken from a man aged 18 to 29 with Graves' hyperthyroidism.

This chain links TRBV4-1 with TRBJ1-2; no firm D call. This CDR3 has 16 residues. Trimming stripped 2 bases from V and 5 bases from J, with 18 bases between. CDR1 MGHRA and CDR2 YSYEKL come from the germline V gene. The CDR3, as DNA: TGCGCCAGCAGCCAATCCTCTACCGGACTGGGGTATGGCTACACCTTC. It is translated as CASSQSSTGLGYGYTF.

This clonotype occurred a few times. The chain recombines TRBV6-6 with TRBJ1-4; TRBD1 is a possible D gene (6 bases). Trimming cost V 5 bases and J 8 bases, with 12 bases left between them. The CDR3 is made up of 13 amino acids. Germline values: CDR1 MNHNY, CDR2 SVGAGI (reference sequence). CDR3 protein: CASSAGAWEKLFF. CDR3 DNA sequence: TGTGCCAGCAGTGCAGGGGCATGGGAAAAACTGTTTTTT.

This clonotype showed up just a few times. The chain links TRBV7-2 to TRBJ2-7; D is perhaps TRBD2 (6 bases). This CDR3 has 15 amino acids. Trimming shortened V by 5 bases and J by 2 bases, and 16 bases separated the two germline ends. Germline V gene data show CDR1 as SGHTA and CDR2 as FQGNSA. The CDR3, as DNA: TGTGCCAGCAGCCCGGGGAGGTTTCTGGCCTACGAGCAGTACTTC. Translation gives CASSPGRFLAYEQYF. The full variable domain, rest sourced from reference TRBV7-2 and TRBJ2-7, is GAGVSQSPSNKVTEKGKDVELRCDPISGHTALYWYRQSLGQGLEFLIYFQGNSAPDKSGLPSDRFSAERTGGSVSTLTIQRTQQEDSAVYLCASSPGRFLAYEQYFGPGTRLTVT.

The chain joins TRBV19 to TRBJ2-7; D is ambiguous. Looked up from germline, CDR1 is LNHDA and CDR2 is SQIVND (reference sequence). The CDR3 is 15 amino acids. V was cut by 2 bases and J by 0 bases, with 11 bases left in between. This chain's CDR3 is CASSISGGTSYEQYF. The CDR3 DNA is TGTGCCAGTAGTATATCCGGTGGCACCTCCTACGAGCAGTACTTC.

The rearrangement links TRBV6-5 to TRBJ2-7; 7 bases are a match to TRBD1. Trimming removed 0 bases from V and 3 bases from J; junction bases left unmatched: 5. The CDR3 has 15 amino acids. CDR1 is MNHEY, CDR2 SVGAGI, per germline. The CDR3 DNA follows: TGTGCCAGCAGTTACTCCGACAGGGTGGGCTACGAGCAGTACTTC. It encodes CASSYSDRVGYEQYF.

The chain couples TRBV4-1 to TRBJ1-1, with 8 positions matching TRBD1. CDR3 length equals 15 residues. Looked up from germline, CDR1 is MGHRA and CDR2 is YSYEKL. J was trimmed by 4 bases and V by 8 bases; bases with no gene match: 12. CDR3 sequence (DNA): TGCGCCAGCGGTGACGATGGACAGGGAAGCACTGAAGCTTTCTTT. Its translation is CASGDDGQGSTEAFF.

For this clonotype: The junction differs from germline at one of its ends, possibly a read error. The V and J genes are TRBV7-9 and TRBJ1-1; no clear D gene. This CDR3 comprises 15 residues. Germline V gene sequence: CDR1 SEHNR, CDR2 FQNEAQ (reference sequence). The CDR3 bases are TGTGCCAGCAGCTTAGCGCGAGACCTGAACACTGGAGCTTTCTTT. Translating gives CASSLARDLNTGAFF. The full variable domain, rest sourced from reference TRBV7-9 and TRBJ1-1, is DTGVSQNPRHKITKRGQNVTFRCDPISEHNRLYWYRQTLGQGPEFLTYFQNEAQLEKSRLLSDRFSAERPKGSFSTLEIQRTEQGDSAMYLCASSLARDLNTGAFFGQGTRLTVV.

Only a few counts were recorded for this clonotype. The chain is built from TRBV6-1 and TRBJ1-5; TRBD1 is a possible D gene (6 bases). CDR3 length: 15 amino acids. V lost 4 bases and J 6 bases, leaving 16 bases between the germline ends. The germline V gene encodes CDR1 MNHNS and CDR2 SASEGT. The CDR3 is CASSALKTGTQPQHF. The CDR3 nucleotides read TGTGCCAGCAGTGCTCTCAAAACAGGGACTCAGCCCCAGCATTTT.

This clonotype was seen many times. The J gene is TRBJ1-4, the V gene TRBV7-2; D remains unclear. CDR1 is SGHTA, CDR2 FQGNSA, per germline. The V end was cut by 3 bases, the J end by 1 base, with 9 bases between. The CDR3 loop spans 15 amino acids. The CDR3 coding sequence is TGTGCCAGCAGCTTGGACCTACTAACTAATGAAAAACTGTTTTTT. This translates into CASSLDLLTNEKLFF.

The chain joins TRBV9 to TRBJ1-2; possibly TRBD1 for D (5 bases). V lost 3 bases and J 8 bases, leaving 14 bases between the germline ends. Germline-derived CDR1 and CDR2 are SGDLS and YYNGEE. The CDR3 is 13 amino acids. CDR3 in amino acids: CASSALDSRGYTF. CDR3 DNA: TGTGCCAGCAGCGCCCTCGACAGTCGGGGCTACACCTTC.

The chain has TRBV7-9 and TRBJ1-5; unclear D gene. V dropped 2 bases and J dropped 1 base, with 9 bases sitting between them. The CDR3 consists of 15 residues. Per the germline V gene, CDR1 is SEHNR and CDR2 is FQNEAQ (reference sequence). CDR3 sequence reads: CASSLNRLSNQPQHF. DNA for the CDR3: TGTGCCAGCAGCTTAAACCGTCTCAGCAATCAGCCCCAGCATTTT.

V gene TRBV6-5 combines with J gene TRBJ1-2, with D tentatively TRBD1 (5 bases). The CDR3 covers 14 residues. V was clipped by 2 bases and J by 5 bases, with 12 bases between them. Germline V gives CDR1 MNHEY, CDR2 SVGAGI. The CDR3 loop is CASSYGGPGYGYTF. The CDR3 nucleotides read TGTGCCAGCAGTTACGGGGGTCCGGGGTATGGCTACACCTTC.

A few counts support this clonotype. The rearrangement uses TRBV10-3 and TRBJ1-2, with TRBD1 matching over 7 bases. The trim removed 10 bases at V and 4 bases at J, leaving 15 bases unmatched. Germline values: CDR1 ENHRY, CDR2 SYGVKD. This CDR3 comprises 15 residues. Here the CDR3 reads CATLGQAESLYGYTF. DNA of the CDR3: TGTGCCACACTCGGACAGGCCGAATCCCTCTATGGCTACACCTTC.

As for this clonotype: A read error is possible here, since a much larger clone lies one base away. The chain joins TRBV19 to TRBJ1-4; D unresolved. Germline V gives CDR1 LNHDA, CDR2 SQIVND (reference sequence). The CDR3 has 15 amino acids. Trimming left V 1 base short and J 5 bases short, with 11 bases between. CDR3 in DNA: TGTGCCAGTAGTATAGCCGATCGGCGGAATGAAAAACTGTTTTTT. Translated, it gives CASSIADRRNEKLFF.

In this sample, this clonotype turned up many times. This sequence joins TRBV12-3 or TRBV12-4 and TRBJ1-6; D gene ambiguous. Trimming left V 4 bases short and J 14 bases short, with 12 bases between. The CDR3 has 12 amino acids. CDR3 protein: CASSSPTWALHF. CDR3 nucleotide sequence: TGTGCCAGCAGTTCACCTACTTGGGCCCTCCACTTT.

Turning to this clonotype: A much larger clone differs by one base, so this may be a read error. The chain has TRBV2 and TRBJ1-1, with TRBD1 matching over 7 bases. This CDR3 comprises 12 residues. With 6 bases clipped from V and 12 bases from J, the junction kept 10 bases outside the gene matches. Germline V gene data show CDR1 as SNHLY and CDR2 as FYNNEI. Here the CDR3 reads CASRGTEFMTFF. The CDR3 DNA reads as TGTGCCAGCAGAGGGACAGAATTTATGACTTTCTTT.

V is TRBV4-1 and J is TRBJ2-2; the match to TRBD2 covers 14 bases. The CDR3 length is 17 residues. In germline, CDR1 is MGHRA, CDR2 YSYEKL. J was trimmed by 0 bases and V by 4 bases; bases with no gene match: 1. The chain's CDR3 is CASSRLAGGTNTGELFF. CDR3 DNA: TGCGCCAGCAGCCGACTAGCGGGGGGGACGAACACCGGGGAGCTGTTTTTT.

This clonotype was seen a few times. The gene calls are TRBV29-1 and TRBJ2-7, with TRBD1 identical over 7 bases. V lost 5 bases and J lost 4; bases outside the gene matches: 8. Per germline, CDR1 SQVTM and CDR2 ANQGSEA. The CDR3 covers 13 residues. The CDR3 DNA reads TGCAGCGTTAAAATCACGGACAGGTACGAGCAGTACTTC. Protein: CSVKITDRYEQYF.

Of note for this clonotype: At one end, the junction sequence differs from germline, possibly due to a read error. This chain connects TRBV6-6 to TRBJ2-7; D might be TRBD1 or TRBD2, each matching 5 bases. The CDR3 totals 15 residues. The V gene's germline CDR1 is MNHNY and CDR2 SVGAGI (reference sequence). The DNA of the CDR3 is TGTGCCAGCAGTTACGACAGCGGAACTTCCTACGGGCAGTACTTC. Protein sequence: CASSYDSGTSYGQYF.

CDR3 coding DNA: TGTGCCAGCAGTGAAGCAGGGGGGGCCGGAACTAAAGCTTTCTTT. Amino acid sequence: CASSEAGGAGTKAFF. The J gene is TRBJ1-1, the V gene TRBV2, with a possible D match to TRBD1 (6 bases). Germline loops: CDR1 SNHLY, CDR2 FYNNEI. The CDR3 consists of 15 residues. Trimming took 0 bases from V and 9 from J, leaving 17 bases between them. The full variable domain, with the rest looked up from reference TRBV2 and TRBJ1-1, is EPEVTQTPSHQVTQMGQEVILRCVPISNHLYFYWYRQILGQKVEFLVSFYNNEISEKSEIFDDQFSVERPDGSNFTLKIRSTKLEDSAMYFCASSEAGGAGTKAFFGQGTRLTVV.

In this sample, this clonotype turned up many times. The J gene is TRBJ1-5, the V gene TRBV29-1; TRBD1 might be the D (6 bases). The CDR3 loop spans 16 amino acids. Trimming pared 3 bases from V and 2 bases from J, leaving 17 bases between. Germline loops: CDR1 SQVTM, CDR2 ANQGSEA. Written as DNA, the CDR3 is TGCAGCGTTGACCGGGACACTCTCCTTTGCAATCAGCCCCAGCATTTT. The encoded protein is CSVDRDTLLCNQPQHF.

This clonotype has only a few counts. The DNA of the CDR3 is TGTGCCAGCAGCCCGGGGGGGACATGGGGGGAAAAACTGTTTTTT. It codes for CASSPGGTWGEKLFF. The chain carries TRBV7-9 and TRBJ1-4; possible D gene TRBD1, 6 bases. The V gene's germline CDR1 is SEHNR and CDR2 FQNEAQ (reference sequence). The V end lost 5 bases, the J end lost 8 bases, and 18 bases lay between the germline ends. This CDR3 has 15 residues.

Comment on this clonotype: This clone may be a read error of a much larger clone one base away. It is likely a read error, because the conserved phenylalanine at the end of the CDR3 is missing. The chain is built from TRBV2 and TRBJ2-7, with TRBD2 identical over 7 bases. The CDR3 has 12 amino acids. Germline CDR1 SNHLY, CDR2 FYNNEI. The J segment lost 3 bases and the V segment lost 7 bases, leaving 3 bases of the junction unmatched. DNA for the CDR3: TGTGCCAGCAAGGGAGGGATCTACGAGCAGTACTCC. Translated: CASKGGIYEQYS.

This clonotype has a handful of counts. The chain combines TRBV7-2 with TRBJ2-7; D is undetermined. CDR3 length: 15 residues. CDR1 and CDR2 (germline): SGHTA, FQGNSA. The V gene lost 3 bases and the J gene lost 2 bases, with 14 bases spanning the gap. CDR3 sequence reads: CASSFRLRPTYEQYF. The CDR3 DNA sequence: TGTGCCAGCAGCTTCCGACTGCGTCCTACCTACGAGCAGTACTTC. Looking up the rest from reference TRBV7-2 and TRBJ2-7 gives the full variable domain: GAGVSQSPSNKVTEKGKDVELRCDPISGHTALYWYRQSLGQGLEFLIYFQGNSAPDKSGLPSDRFSAERTGGSVSTLTIQRTQQEDSAVYLCASSFRLRPTYEQYFGPGTRLTVT.

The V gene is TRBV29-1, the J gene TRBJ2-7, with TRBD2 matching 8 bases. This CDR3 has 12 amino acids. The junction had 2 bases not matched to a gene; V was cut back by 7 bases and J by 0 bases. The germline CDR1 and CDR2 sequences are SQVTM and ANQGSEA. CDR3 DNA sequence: TGCAGCGCGGGGGGGGACTCCTACGAGCAGTACTTC. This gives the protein CSAGGDSYEQYF.

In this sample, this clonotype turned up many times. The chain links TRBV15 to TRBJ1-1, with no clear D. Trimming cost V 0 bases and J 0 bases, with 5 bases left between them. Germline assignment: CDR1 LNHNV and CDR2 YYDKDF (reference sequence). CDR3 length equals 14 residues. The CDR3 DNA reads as TGTGCCACCAGCAGAGATCCGCTGAACACTGAAGCTTTCTTT. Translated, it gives CATSRDPLNTEAFF.

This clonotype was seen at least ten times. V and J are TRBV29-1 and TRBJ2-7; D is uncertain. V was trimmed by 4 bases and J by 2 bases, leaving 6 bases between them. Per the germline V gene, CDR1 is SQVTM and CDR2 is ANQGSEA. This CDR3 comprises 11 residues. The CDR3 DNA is TGCAGCGTTGGGTACGCCTACGAGCAGTACTTC. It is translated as CSVGYAYEQYF.

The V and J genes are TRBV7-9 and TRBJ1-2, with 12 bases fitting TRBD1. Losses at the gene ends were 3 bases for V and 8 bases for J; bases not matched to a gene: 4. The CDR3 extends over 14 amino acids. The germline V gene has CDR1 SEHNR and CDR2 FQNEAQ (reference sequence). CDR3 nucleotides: TGTGCCAGCAGCTTTACCGGGACAGGGGGCGGCTACACCTTC. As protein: CASSFTGTGGGYTF.

The CDR3 DNA sequence: TGTGCCAGCAGCGCAGACAGGTTGGTGACTGAAGCTTTCTTT. Protein product: CASSADRLVTEAFF. V and J are TRBV7-2 and TRBJ1-1; D might be TRBD1 (6 bases). This CDR3 has 14 residues. The germline gives CDR1 SGHTA, CDR2 FQGNSA. Trimming left V 5 bases short and J 5 bases short, with 15 bases between.

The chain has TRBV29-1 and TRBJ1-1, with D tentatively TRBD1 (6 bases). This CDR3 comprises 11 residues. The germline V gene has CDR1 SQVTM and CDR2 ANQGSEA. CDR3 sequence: CNLLGGTEAFF. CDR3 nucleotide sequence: TGCAACCTACTAGGGGGGACTGAAGCTTTCTTT.

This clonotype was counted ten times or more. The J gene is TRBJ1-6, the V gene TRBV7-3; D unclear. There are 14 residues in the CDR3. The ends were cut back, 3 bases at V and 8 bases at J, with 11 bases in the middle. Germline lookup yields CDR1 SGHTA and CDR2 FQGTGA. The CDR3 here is CASSLWGSDSPLHF. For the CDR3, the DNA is TGTGCCAGCAGCTTGTGGGGATCGGATTCACCCCTCCACTTT.

The CDR3 is CASSPEQGNTEAFF. The CDR3 DNA reads as TGTGCCAGCTCACCAGAACAGGGGAACACTGAAGCTTTCTTT. This sequence joins TRBV9 and TRBJ1-1; D perhaps matches TRBD1 (6 bases). Germline V gene data show CDR1 as SGDLS and CDR2 as YYNGEE. CDR3 length: 14 residues. V shed 7 bases and J shed 1 base, with 14 bases lying between them.